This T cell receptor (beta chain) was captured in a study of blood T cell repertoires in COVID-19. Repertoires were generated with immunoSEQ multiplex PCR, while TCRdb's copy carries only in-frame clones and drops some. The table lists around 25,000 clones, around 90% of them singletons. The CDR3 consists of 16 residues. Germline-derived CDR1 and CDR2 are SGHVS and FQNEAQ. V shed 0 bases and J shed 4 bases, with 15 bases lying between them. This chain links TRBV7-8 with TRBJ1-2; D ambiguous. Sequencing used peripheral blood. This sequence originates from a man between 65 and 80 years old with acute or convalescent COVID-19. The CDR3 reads CASSLASRQSFYGYTF. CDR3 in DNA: TGTGCCAGCAGCTTAGCGAGCAGACAATCTTTCTATGGCTACACCTTC.